The clone carrying this T cell receptor beta chain was seen only once. Clones were read by immunoSEQ multiplex PCR, and TCRdb kept only the in-frame ones, dropping some. The profile shows around 100,000 clones, roughly 88% of them singletons. After removal of 5 bases from V and 5 bases from J, the junction contained 8 bases not matched to a gene. CDR3 length: 15 residues. CDR1 LNHDA and CDR2 SQIVND come from the germline V gene (reference sequence). The sample belongs to a study of blood T cell repertoires in COVID-19. Sequenced sample: peripheral blood. The receptor's source is a human donor in a cohort sampled during active COVID-19. The chain employs TRBV19 and TRBJ2-2, with 7 bases aligning to TRBD1. This CDR3 is CASSHRDRGTGELFF. DNA of the CDR3: TGTGCCAGTAGTCACCGGGACAGAGGGACCGGGGAGCTGTTTTTT.